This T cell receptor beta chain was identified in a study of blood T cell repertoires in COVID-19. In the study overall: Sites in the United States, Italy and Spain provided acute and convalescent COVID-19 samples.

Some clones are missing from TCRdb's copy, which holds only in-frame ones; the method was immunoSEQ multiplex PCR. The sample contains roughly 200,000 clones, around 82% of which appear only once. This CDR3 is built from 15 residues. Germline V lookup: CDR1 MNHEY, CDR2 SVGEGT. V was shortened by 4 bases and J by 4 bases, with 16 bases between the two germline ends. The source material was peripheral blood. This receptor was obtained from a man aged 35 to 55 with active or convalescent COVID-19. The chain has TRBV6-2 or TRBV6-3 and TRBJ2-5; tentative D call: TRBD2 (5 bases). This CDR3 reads CASSSGSLVTETQYF. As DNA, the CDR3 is TGTGCCAGCAGTTCGGGGTCCCTTGTAACAGAGACCCAGTACTTC.